This section outlines one T cell receptor beta chain sequence together with its context. Its matching antigen is unknown. The data were produced by immunoSEQ multiplex PCR, yet TCRdb's version contains in-frame clones alone and is incomplete. This sample carries approximately 130,000 clones, roughly nine tenths of them seen once, and the ten largest clones take about 9.9%. This entry belongs to a study of T cell responses to AZD1222 COVID-19 vaccine. Overall study results and limits: Just five to seven people given AZD1222 tested seropositive at baseline. White British ancestry dominated among donors, who included more females, and clonal diversity was possibly underestimated. Receipt of two AZD1222 doses was followed by a rise in Spike-specific TCR breadth and depth. There were repertoire samples only from the period after the peak T cell response.

V was cut by 4 bases and J by 2 bases, with 8 bases left in between. The length of the CDR3 is 13 residues. Germline CDR1 and CDR2: LGHNA and YSLEER. This chain links TRBV4-3 with TRBJ1-1; D is uncertain. The clonotype was recovered from an adult who received the AZD1222 COVID-19 vaccine. The source was peripheral blood, collected 28 days after the second AZD1222 dose. CDR3: CASSPDINTEAFF. DNA for the CDR3: TGCGCCAGCAGCCCTGACATCAACACTGAAGCTTTCTTT.